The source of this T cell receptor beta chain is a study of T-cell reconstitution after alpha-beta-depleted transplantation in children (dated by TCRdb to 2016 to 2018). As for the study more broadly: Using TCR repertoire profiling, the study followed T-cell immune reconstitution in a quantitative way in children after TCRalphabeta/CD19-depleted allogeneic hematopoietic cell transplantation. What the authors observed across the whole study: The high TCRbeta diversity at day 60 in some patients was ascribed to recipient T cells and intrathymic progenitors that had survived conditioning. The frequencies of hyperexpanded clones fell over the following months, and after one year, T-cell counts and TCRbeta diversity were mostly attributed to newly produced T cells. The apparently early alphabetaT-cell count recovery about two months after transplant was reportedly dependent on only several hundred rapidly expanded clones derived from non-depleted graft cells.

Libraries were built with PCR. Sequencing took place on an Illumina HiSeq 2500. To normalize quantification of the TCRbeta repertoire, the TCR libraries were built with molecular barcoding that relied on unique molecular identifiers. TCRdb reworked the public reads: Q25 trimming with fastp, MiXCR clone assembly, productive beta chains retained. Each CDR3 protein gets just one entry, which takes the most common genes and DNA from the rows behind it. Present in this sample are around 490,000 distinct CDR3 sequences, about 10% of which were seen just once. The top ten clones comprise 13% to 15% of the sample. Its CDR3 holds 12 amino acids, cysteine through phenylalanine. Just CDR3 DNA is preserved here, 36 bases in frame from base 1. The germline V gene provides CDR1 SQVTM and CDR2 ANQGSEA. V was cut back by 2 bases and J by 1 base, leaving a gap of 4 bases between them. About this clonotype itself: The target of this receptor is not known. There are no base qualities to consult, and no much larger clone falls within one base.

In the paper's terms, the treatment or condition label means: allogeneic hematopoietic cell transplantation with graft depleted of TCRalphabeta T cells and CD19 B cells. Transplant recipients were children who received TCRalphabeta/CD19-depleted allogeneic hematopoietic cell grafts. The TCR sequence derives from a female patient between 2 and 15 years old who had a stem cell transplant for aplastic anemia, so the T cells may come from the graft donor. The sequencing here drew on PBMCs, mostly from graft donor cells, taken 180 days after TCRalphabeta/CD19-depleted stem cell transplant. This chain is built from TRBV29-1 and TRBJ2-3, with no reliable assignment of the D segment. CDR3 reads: CSVEQGTDTQYF. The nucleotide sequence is TGCAGCGTTGAACAGGGCACAGATACGCAGTATTTT.